The entry below gives a single TCR beta chain sequence along with its context. The data originate from a study of blood T cell repertoires in COVID-19. Overall study context: Researchers got acute and convalescent COVID-19 samples from the United States, Italy and Spain.

The ends were cut back, 1 base at V and 4 bases at J, with 11 bases in the middle. This CDR3 spans 15 amino acids. Germline CDR1 SGHVS, CDR2 FNYEAQ. TCRdb's copy holds only in-frame clones and misses some; the assay was immunoSEQ multiplex PCR. The sample carries around 100,000 clones, over 70% recorded once. The sequence was collected from a human donor in a cohort sampled during active or convalescent COVID-19. The chain links TRBV7-6 to TRBJ2-1; D may be TRBD1 (6 bases). Sequencing was done on a sample of peripheral blood. This CDR3 is CASSLGTRGYNEQFF. The CDR3 nucleotides are TGTGCCAGCAGCTTAGGGACAAGGGGGTACAATGAGCAGTTCTTC. Based on the CDR3 plus reference TRBV7-6 and TRBJ2-1, the full variable domain is GAGVSQSPRYKVTKRGQDVALRCDPISGHVSLYWYRQALGQGPEFLTYFNYEAQQDKSGLPNDRFSAERPEGSISTLTIQRTEQRDSAMYRCASSLGTRGYNEQFFGPGTRLTVL.